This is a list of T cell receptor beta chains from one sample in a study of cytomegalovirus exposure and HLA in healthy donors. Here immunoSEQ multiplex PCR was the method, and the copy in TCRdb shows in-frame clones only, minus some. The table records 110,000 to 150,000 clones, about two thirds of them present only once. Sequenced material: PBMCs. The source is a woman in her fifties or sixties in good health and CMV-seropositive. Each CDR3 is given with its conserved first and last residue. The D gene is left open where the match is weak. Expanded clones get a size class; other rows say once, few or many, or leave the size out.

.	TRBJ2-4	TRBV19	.	TGTGCCAGTCAAGAGGGGGAGAGAGCCAAAAACATTCAGTACTTC	CASQEGERAKNIQYF
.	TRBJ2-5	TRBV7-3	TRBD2	TGTGCCAGCAGCCCGACTAGCGGGAGTCGGGAGACCCAGTACTTC	CASSPTSGSRETQYF
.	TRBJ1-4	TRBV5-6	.	TGTGCCTCGACGGTGGGAGCAACTAATGAAAAACTGTTTTTT	CASTVGATNEKLFF
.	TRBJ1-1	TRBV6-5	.	TGTGCCAGCAGTTACTCGCAAGGGGCGACTGAAGCTTTCTTT	CASSYSQGATEAFF
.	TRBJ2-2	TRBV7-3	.	TGTGCCAGCAGCTATGGAGGGGACACCGGGGAGCTGTTTTTT	CASSYGGDTGELFF
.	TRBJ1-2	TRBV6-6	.	TGTGCCAGCAGTTACGGGGGAGGTGATGGCTACACCTTC	CASSYGGGDGYTF
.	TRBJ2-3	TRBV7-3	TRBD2	TGTGCCAGCAGCTTTGGGGGTAGCGGGGGAGGTACGCAGTATTTT	CASSFGGSGGGTQYF
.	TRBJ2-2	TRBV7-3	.	TGTGCCAGCAGCTCGTCACAAACAACCGGGGAGCTGTTTTTT	CASSSSQTTGELFF
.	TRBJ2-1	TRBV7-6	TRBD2	TGTGCCAGCAGCTTACTCGCGGGAGGTTATAATGAGCAGTTCTTC	CASSLLAGGYNEQFF
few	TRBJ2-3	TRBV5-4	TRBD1	TGTGCCAGCAGCTCAGGGGGAGTGGGTACAGATACGCAGTATTTT	CASSSGGVGTDTQYF
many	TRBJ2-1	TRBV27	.	TGTGCCAGCAGTTTACGGGAGAGCGATTATGAGCAGTTCTTC	CASSLRESDYEQFF
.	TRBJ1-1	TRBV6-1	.	TGTGCCAGCAGTGGCCACCAAGGAGTAATGAACACTGAAGCTTTCTTT	CASSGHQGVMNTEAFF
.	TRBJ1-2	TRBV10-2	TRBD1	TGCGCCAGCAGGAGGGACAGCTATGGCTACACCTTC	CASRRDSYGYTF
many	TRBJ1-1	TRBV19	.	TGTGCCACCATCACCGGACAGTACATGAACACTGAAGCTTTCTTT	CATITGQYMNTEAFF
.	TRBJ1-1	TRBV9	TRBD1	TGTGCCAGCAGTAAAGGAGGACAGGGGAACACTGAAGCTTTCTTT	CASSKGGQGNTEAFF
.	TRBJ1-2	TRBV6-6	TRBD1	TGTGCCAGCAGTTACGGGACAGGAGCCGTAAGGAATGGCTACACCTTC	CASSYGTGAVRNGYTF
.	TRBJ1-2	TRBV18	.	TGTGCCAGCTCACCAACGGGGGATTTAGCTGGCTACACCTTC	CASSPTGDLAGYTF
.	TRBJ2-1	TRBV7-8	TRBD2	TGTGCCAGCAGCTTAGCGCGGGTAGCGGGAGGACAAAATGAGCAGTTCTTC	CASSLARVAGGQNEQFF
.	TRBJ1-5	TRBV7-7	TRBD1	TGTGCCAGCAGCGGACAGGGTGATCAGCCCCAGCATTTT	CASSGQGDQPQHF
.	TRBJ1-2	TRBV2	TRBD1	TGTGCCAGCACCCTAGCTCTGGGACAGGGATCCCACGGCTACACCTTC	CASTLALGQGSHGYTF
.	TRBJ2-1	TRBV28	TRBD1	TGTGCCAGCACCTCGACAGGGACGCTCTACAATGAGCAGTTCTTC	CASTSTGTLYNEQFF
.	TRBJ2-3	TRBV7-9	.	TGTGCCAGCAGCATCAGGCGGGAACGCACAGATACGCAGTATTTT	CASSIRRERTDTQYF
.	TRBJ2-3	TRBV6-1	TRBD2	TGTGCCAGCAGTGAATTCGGACTAGCGAGCACAGATACGCAGTATTTT	CASSEFGLASTDTQYF
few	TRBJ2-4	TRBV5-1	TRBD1	TGCGCCAGCAGCCCCCGGACAGGGAGAGACATTCAGTACTTC	CASSPRTGRDIQYF
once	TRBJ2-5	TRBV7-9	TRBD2	TGTGCCAGCAGCCCGGGGACTAGCGGGACCCAGTTTCAAGAGACCCAGTACTTC	CASSPGTSGTQFQETQYF
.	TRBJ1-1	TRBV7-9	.	TGTGCCAGCAGCTTAAGGGGGACGAACACTGAAGCTTTCTTT	CASSLRGTNTEAFF
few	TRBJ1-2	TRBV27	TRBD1	TGTGCCAGCAGTCTAAACCCGACAGGGGCATCTAACTATGGCTACACCTTC	CASSLNPTGASNYGYTF
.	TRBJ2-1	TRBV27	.	TGTGCCAGCAGTTTTGGTCAGAAGCAGTTCTTC	CASSFGQKQFF
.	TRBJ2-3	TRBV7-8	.	TGTGCCAGCAGGGCGGAGGGCCGAGGCACAGATACGCAGTATTTT	CASRAEGRGTDTQYF
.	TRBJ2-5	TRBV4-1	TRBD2	TGCGCCAGCAGCCAAGGGGCCAGCGGGATGGTAGAGACCCAGTACTTC	CASSQGASGMVETQYF
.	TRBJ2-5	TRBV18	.	TGTGCCAGCTCACCGGGACATGGGGAGACCCAGTACTTC	CASSPGHGETQYF
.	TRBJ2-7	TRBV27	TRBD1	TGTGCCAGCAGTTTTGGACAGGTCAGACTCTACGAGCAGTACTTC	CASSFGQVRLYEQYF
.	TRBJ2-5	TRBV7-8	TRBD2	TGTGCCAGCAGCTCCGGGACTAGCGGGAGCCGGGAGACCCAGTACTTC	CASSSGTSGSRETQYF
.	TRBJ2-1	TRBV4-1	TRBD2	TGCGCCAGCAGCCTTCAACTAGCGGGAGTTTCCCATGAGCAGTTCTTC	CASSLQLAGVSHEQFF
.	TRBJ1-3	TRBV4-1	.	TGCGCCAGCAGCCAGGTGACACAGGGTCTAGGAAACACCATATATTTT	CASSQVTQGLGNTIYF
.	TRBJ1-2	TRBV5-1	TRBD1	TGCGCCAGCAGCCCAGGGACAGGGGGCTATGGCTACACCTTC	CASSPGTGGYGYTF
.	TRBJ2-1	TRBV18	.	TGTGCCAGCTCATTGAGGAATGAGCAGTTCTTC	CASSLRNEQFF
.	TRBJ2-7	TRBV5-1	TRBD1	TGCGCCAGCAGCCCCGAGGGACAGGGGGCTTACGAGCAGTACTTC	CASSPEGQGAYEQYF
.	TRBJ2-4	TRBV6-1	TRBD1	TGTGCCAGCAGTGGGGACAGGACGAACATTCAGTACTTC	CASSGDRTNIQYF
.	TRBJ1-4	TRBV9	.	TGTGCCAGCAGCGCCGGAGTAGCTAATGAAAAACTGTTTTTT	CASSAGVANEKLFF
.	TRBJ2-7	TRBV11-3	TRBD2	TGTGCCAGCAGCTTTAGCGGGTCTGCCTACGAGCAGTACTTC	CASSFSGSAYEQYF
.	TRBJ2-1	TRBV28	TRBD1	TGTGCCAGCAGTTTATGGGACAGGGGGAATGAGCAGTTCTTC	CASSLWDRGNEQFF
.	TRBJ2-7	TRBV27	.	TGTGCCAGCAGGGTCGTCGGCGGGCTCTCCTACGAGCAGTACTTC	CASRVVGGLSYEQYF
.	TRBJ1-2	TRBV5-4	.	TGTGCCAGCAGCGGTGGACAGCGACATCTCTATGGCTACACCTTC	CASSGGQRHLYGYTF
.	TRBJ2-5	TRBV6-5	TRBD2	TGTGCCAGCAGCCAACTAGCGGTCCAAGAGACCCAGTACTTC	CASSQLAVQETQYF
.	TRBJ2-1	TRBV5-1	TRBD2	TGCGCCAGCAGCTTGGAACTAGCGGGAGCGAGATACAATGAGCAGTTCTTC	CASSLELAGARYNEQFF
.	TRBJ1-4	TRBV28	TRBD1	TGTGCCAGCAGTCCTCCGGGACAGGAGGCGGGTAATGAAAAACTGTTTTTT	CASSPPGQEAGNEKLFF
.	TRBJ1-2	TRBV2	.	TGTGCCAGCAGTGAGACAGCGAACTATGGCTACACCTTC	CASSETANYGYTF
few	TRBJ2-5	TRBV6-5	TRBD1	TGTGCCAGCAGCAGGACAGGGGGGTACCAAGAGACCCAGTACTTC	CASSRTGGYQETQYF